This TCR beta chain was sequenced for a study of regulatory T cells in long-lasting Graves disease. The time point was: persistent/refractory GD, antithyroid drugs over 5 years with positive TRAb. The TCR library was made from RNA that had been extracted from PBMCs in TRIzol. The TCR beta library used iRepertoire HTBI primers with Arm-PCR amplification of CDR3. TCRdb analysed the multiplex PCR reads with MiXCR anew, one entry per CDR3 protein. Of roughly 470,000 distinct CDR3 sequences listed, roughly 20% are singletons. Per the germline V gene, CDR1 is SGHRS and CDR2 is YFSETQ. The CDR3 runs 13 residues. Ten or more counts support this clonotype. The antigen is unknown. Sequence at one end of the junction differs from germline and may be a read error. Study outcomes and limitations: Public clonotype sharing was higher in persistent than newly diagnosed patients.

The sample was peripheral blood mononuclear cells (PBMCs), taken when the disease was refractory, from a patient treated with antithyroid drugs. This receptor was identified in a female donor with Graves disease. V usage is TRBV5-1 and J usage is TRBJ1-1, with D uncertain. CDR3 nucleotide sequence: TGTGCCAGCAGCTTAGAAGTGAACACTGAAGCTTTCTTT. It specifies CASSLEVNTEAFF.